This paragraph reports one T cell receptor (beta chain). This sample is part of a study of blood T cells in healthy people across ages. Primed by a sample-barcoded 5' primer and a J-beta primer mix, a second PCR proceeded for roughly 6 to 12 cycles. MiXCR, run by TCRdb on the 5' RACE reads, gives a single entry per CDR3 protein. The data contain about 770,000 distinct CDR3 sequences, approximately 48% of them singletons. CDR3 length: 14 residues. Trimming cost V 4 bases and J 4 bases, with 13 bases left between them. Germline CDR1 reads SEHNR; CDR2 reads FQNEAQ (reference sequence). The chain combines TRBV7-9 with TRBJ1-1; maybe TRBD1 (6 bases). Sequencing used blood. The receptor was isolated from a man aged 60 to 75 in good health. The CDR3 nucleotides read TGTGCCAGCAGCTACGTACAGGGAGGCACTGAAGCTTTCTTT. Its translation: CASSYVQGGTEAFF.